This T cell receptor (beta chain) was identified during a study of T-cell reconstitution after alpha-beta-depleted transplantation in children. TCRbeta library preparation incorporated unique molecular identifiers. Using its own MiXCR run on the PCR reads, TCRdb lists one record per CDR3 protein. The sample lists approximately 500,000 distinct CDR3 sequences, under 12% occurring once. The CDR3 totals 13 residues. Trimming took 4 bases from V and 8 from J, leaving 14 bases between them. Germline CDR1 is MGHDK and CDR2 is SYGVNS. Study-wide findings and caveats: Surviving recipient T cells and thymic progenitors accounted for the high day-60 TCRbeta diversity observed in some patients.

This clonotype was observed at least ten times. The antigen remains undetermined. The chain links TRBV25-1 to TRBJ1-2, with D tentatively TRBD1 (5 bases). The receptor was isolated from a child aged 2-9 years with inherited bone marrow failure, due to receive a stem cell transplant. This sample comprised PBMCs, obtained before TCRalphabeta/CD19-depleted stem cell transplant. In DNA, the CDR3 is TGTGCCAGCAGTGGTCGGGGGATGCCCGGCTACACCTTC. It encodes CASSGRGMPGYTF.